The sequence of this T cell receptor beta chain was determined in a study of precursors of human CD4 cytotoxic T cells listed by TCRdb under 2018. Looking at the study overall: In total, approximately 13 donors contributed CD4+ memory subsets to the bulk TCR-seq analysis. Sequences for both the TCRalpha and TCRbeta chains came out of the TCR-seq analysis of 12 to 15 donors (table S7).

Trimming costs V 0 bases and J 2 bases, and their ends lie 5 bases apart. Counted from cysteine to phenylalanine, this CDR3 has 14 amino acids. Left in the record is the CDR3 DNA by itself, 42 bases read in frame from the first base. The germline V gene specifies SGDLS as CDR1 and YYNGEE as CDR2. The sequencer listed for this sample is Illumina MiSeq. Processing in the source paper ran as follows. The Shannon-Wiener index, computed in VDJtools, was used to measure repertoire diversity. A TCRbeta clonotype counted as expanded if its clonotype frequency was 3 or higher. TCRdb reprocessing: public reads trimmed at Q25 with fastp, clones called with MiXCR, in-frame beta chains kept. Entries that share a CDR3 protein sequence are merged under the most common genes and DNA. These V and J calls originate from TCRdb's pipeline instead of the authors' own analysis. The sample table shows about 240 distinct CDR3 sequences, and 20% to 30% are seen once. The top ten clonotypes cover approximately 52% of the sample.

The paper as a whole reports these results and caveats: Compared with TCM and TEM subsets, the IL-7Rhigh and IL-7R- TEMRA subsets had more restricted TCR repertoires, with lower diversity and more expanded clonotypes. According to the authors, a human observational design cannot definitively establish the direction of differentiation between precursor and effector cells. Only about 95% of the 14 donors were included in some bulk TCR-seq comparisons, suggesting that not every subset was available for every donor. Expanded effector clonotypes made up a larger fraction of IL-7Rhigh TEMRA clonotypes than of TEM or TCM clonotypes.

To test whether a precursor-effector relationship exists among CD4 cytotoxic T cells, bulk UMI-based TCR sequencing was run on four sorted CD4+ memory subsets: TCM, TEM, IL-7Rhigh TEMRA, and IL-7R- TEMRA. The cells came from peripheral blood mononuclear cells that had been isolated from human blood. In its sample, this clonotype comes out as large (0.1 to 1%). The target of this receptor is not known. Base qualities are not at hand, and no much larger clone is one base apart. The origin of this receptor is a human donor in good health. The sequence is built from TRBV9 and TRBJ2-2, with the D segment identity uncertain. Specimen: memory CD4+ T cells from blood (PBMCs). The DNA sequence reads TGTGCCAGCAGCGTAGAGGGAAACACCGGGGAGCTGTTTTTT. Its protein product is CASSVEGNTGELFF.